The clone carrying this TCR beta chain was seen more than once but under ten times. The antigen is undetermined. The use of a sample-barcoded 5' primer and a J-beta primer mix characterized a second PCR of about 6 to 12 cycles. TCRdb reprocessed the 5' RACE reads with MiXCR, giving one entry per CDR3 protein. The sample yields more than 600,000 distinct CDR3 sequences, roughly 25% seen once. The data derive from a study of blood T cells in healthy people across ages. V gave up 0 bases and J gave up 1 base, with 6 bases separating them. Germline CDR1 and CDR2: ENHRY and SYGVKD. CDR3 length equals 14 residues. Study-level results: Across the age range, TCR beta diversity per million T cells fell in a roughly linear way.

The same specimen was also included in a second study, on T cells of mothers and their children.

Sequencing was done on a sample of blood. The TCR comes from a boy between 10 and 17 years old in good health. The chain combines TRBV10-3 with TRBJ2-5; D is unresolved. The CDR3 DNA follows: TGTGCCATCAGTGAGTCAAGGGTCCAAGAGACCCAGTACTTC. This sequence encodes CAISESRVQETQYF.